These 32 T cell receptor beta chains originate from one sample sequenced in a study of control samples from healthy donors and cancer patients. Using immunoSEQ multiplex PCR, the repertoire was profiled, and TCRdb retains in-frame clones only, with some absent. The table lists 100,000 or so clones, approximately 91% of them singletons, with over 0.85% in the top ten. Input material: blood. These receptors all come from a woman in her 30s in good health.

J is TRBJ1-1 and V is TRBV19, with D maybe TRBD1 (6 bases). V was pared by 4 bases and J by 4 bases, with 13 bases between. CDR1 is LNHDA and CDR2 is SQIVND in the germline V gene (reference sequence). There are 14 residues in the CDR3. The chain's CDR3 is CASSSTGSGTEAFF. The DNA for the CDR3 is TGTGCCAGTAGTAGCACAGGGTCGGGCACTGAAGCTTTCTTT.

The J gene is TRBJ2-7, the V gene TRBV25-1; 10 nucleotides match TRBD1. Germline V gene lookup returns CDR1 MGHDK and CDR2 SYGVNS. V was pared by 7 bases and J by 4 bases, with 4 bases of the junction left unmatched. The CDR3 runs to 13 residues. The CDR3 DNA is TGTGCCAGCAAGACAGGGGGCTTATACGAGCAGTACTTC. Translation gives CASKTGGLYEQYF.

This sequence joins TRBV6-6 and TRBJ2-3; 7 bases align to TRBD2. Germline lookup yields CDR1 MNHNY and CDR2 SVGAGI (reference sequence). This CDR3 has 14 residues. With 2 bases clipped from V and 1 base from J, the junction kept 0 bases outside the gene matches. CDR3 nucleotide sequence: TGTGCCAGCAGTTACAGCGGGGGCACAGATACGCAGTATTTT. Translation: CASSYSGGTDTQYF.

V is TRBV19 and J is TRBJ1-4; 9 bases map to TRBD1. Looked up from germline, CDR1 is LNHDA and CDR2 is SQIVND (reference sequence). This CDR3 contains 14 residues. J gave up 4 bases and V 6 bases, and 3 bases lay outside the gene matches. This chain's CDR3 is CASRLGQGNEKLFF. The CDR3 coding sequence is TGTGCCAGTAGGTTGGGACAGGGTAATGAAAAACTGTTTTTT.

The chain recombines TRBV5-1 with TRBJ2-7; possibly TRBD2 for D (6 bases). Germline CDR1 and CDR2: SGHRS and YFSETQ. V shed 0 bases and J shed 0 bases, with 10 bases lying between them. This CDR3 spans 15 amino acids. The CDR3 region is CASSLVGGISYEQYF. CDR3 nucleotides: TGCGCCAGCAGCTTGGTCGGCGGGATCTCCTACGAGCAGTACTTC.

The chain has TRBV6-6 and TRBJ1-2; 8 bases map to TRBD1. With V trimmed by 5 bases and J by 8 bases, 7 bases remained unmatched. The CDR3 totals 13 residues. Germline CDR1 and CDR2: MNHNY and SVGAGI (reference sequence). The DNA for the CDR3 is TGTGCCAGCAGTCACTACAGGGGGAGCGGCTACACCTTC. Amino acid sequence: CASSHYRGSGYTF.

V usage is TRBV5-1 and J usage is TRBJ1-6; possible D gene TRBD1, 6 bases. V was trimmed by 2 bases and J by 10 bases, leaving 13 bases between them. Germline CDR1 is SGHRS and CDR2 is YFSETQ. This CDR3 is 14 amino acids long. The CDR3 here is CASSFGRGGSPLHF. The DNA for the CDR3 is TGCGCCAGCAGCTTCGGCAGGGGCGGGTCACCCCTCCACTTT.

The chain couples TRBV10-1 to TRBJ1-5; 7 positions match TRBD1. Per germline, CDR1 WNHNN and CDR2 SYGVQD (reference sequence). The CDR3 covers 14 residues. The CDR3 nucleotides read TGCGCTTTCTCCGAGACAGGGATTAATCAGCCCCAGCATTTT. The encoded protein is CAFSETGINQPQHF.

This clone was counted between two and nine times. The chain has TRBV10-2 and TRBJ1-2, with D possibly TRBD1 on 6 matching bases. This CDR3 contains 13 residues. Trimming shortened V by 4 bases and J by 3 bases, and 9 bases separated the two germline ends. Germline V gene lookup returns CDR1 WSHSY and CDR2 SAAADI. CDR3 sequence reads: CASSGQVDYGYTF. In DNA form, the CDR3 reads TGCGCCAGCAGTGGACAGGTAGACTATGGCTACACCTTC.

The chain recombines TRBV28 with TRBJ1-5, with D perhaps matching TRBD1 (6 bases). CDR1 and CDR2 (germline): MDHEN, SYDVKM. The CDR3 sequence is 12 residues long. Trimming stripped 10 bases from V and 6 bases from J, with 13 bases between. The CDR3 DNA reads TGTGCCACTAGGGGGGGAGGTCAGCCCCAGCATTTT. It translates to CATRGGGQPQHF.

The chain joins TRBV5-1 to TRBJ2-6; 12 bases align to TRBD2. Unmatched junction bases numbered 4, after V lost 4 bases and J lost 2 bases. CDR3 length equals 17 residues. From germline, CDR1 is SGHRS and CDR2 YFSETQ. The CDR3 loop reads CASSPRLAGAGANVLTF. As DNA, the CDR3 is TGCGCCAGCAGCCCCCGACTAGCGGGGGCTGGGGCCAACGTCCTGACTTTC.

This sequence joins TRBV3-1 (or the pseudogene TRBV3-2) and TRBJ1-2; D not resolved. The CDR3 is 13 residues long. Germline-derived CDR1 and CDR2 are LGHDT and YNNKEL (reference sequence). V was shortened by 0 bases and J by 4 bases, with 6 bases between the two germline ends. In DNA form, the CDR3 reads TGTGCCAGCAGCCAAGAAACTTTCTATGGCTACACCTTC. Translating gives CASSQETFYGYTF.

This chain connects TRBV7-2 to TRBJ2-7; 10 nucleotides agree with TRBD1. Germline loops: CDR1 SGHTA, CDR2 FQGNSA. This CDR3 has 18 amino acids. V gave up 3 bases and J gave up 1 base; unmatched junction bases: 12. The CDR3 reads CASSLPSWTGGFSYEQYF. The CDR3 coding sequence is TGTGCCAGCAGCTTGCCCTCGTGGACAGGGGGTTTTTCCTACGAGCAGTACTTC.

The chain is built from TRBV5-1 and TRBJ1-1; 7 positions agree with TRBD1. The V gene end was trimmed by 4 bases and the J gene end by 3 bases; junction bases not matched to a gene: 6. Germline loops: CDR1 SGHRS, CDR2 YFSETQ. CDR3 length equals 14 residues. CDR3 DNA: TGCGCCAGCAGCCCGGGACAGTTGGACACTGAAGCTTTCTTT. Its protein product is CASSPGQLDTEAFF.

The chain is built from TRBV5-1 and TRBJ1-6, with D unclear. CDR1 and CDR2 from the germline V gene are SGHRS and YFSETQ. V lost 1 base, J lost 7 bases, and 21 bases lay in between. This CDR3 comprises 18 residues. CDR3 sequence: CASSLNVGSMGYNSPLHF. As DNA, the CDR3 is TGCGCCAGCAGCTTGAATGTAGGGTCTATGGGATACAATTCACCCCTCCACTTT.

With respect to this clone: Likely a read error: the CDR3 ends without its conserved phenylalanine or tryptophan. Because the CDR3's place on the DNA is in doubt, the DNA is left out and the CDR3 is given as listed by TCRdb. The chain couples TRBV6-1 to TRBJ1-4; no DNA check was done on the table's D call, TRBD1. CDR1 MNHNS and CDR2 SASEGT come from the germline V gene. The length of the CDR3 is 13 amino acids, counting both ends. This CDR3 reads CASSEALLGHPII.

This clone occurred once. J is TRBJ2-7 and V is TRBV28; D might be TRBD1 or TRBD2, each matching 5 bases. CDR1 MDHEN and CDR2 SYDVKM come from the germline V gene. V was pared by 2 bases and J by 7 bases, with 9 bases between. This CDR3 contains 12 residues. This CDR3 is CASSLKGREQYF. In DNA, the CDR3 is TGTGCCAGCAGTTTAAAGGGGAGAGAGCAGTACTTC. The whole variable domain, remainder taken from reference TRBV28 and TRBJ2-7, is DVKVTQSSRYLVKRTGEKVFLECVQDMDHENMFWYRQDPGLGLRLIYFSYDVKMKEKGDIPEGYSVSREKKERFSLILESASTNQTSMYLCASSLKGREQYFGPGTRLTVT.

The table lists this clone with a few counts. The chain joins TRBV6-4 to TRBJ1-2, with D tentatively TRBD1 (5 bases). The CDR3 totals 15 residues. Between the trimmed V and J ends, which lost 6 bases and 6 bases, there was a span of 20 bases. CDR1 and CDR2 from the germline V gene are MRHNA and SNTAGT. CDR3 coding DNA: TGTGCCAGCAGCCCTACCGAAATGGGGCTGCATGGCTACACCTTC. Residues: CASSPTEMGLHGYTF.

About this clone itself: The junction shows a germline mismatch at one end, possibly a read error. The V and J genes are TRBV19 and TRBJ1-5; no clear D gene. This CDR3 is built from 15 residues. CDR1 LNHDA and CDR2 SQIVND come from the germline V gene (reference sequence). The DNA for the CDR3 is TGTGCCACTAGTAGACTGCTGGGGAGCAATCAGCCCCAGCATTTT. It specifies CATSRLLGSNQPQHF.

The chain recombines TRBV7-6 with TRBJ2-3; D not certain. Trimming shortened V by 5 bases and J by 2 bases, and 17 bases separated the two germline ends. Germline CDR1 and CDR2: SGHVS and FNYEAQ. The CDR3 length is 16 residues. The CDR3 is CASSPTVQTPTDTQYF. The CDR3 region has the DNA TGTGCCAGCAGCCCAACGGTACAGACACCCACAGATACGCAGTATTTT.

This chain links TRBV7-6 with TRBJ1-1; D might be TRBD1 (5 bases). The germline V gene has CDR1 SGHVS and CDR2 FNYEAQ. Trimming stripped 6 bases from V and 4 bases from J, with 12 bases between. The CDR3 is 13 residues long. CDR3 sequence reads: CASRRGVSTEAFF. The CDR3 DNA reads as TGTGCCAGCAGACGGGGGGTCTCCACTGAAGCTTTCTTT. The full variable domain, in which reference TRBV7-6 and TRBJ1-1 provide the parts outside the CDR3, is GAGVSQSPRYKVTKRGQDVALRCDPISGHVSLYWYRQALGQGPEFLTYFNYEAQQDKSGLPNDRFSAERPEGSISTLTIQRTEQRDSAMYRCASRRGVSTEAFFGQGTRLTVV.

The chain carries TRBV6-5 and TRBJ1-4, with 7 bases aligning to TRBD1. The CDR3 loop spans 14 amino acids. Germline V gives CDR1 MNHEY, CDR2 SVGAGI. CDR3 in amino acids: CTTGTAATNEKLFF. The CDR3 nucleotides are TGTACCACCGGGACAGCTGCAACTAATGAAAAACTGTTTTTT.

The chain recombines TRBV28 with TRBJ1-2, with a tentative D call TRBD1 (6 bases). V was clipped by 3 bases and J by 4 bases, with 9 bases between them. From germline, CDR1 is MDHEN and CDR2 SYDVKM. The CDR3 has 13 amino acids. CDR3 nucleotide sequence: TGTGCCAGCAGTTTGGGGGCGCCCTATGGCTACACCTTC. Translated: CASSLGAPYGYTF.

The genes are TRBV10-3 and TRBJ1-3, with D unresolved. The CDR3 is made up of 14 amino acids. Germline V gives CDR1 ENHRY, CDR2 SYGVKD. With 6 bases removed from V and 1 base from J, the gap between germline ends came to 10 bases. The CDR3 loop reads CAISLEGSGNTIYF. In nucleotides, the CDR3 is TGTGCCATCAGCCTAGAAGGGTCTGGAAACACCATATATTTT.

CDR3 coding DNA: TGTGCCAGCAGTGTTGCTACGCAGTATTTT. Protein product: CASSVATQYF. The chain joins TRBV2 to TRBJ2-3; D unclear. CDR3 length: 10 amino acids. V gave up 4 bases and J gave up 8 bases, with 4 bases separating them. From germline, CDR1 is SNHLY and CDR2 FYNNEI.

The chain joins TRBV3-1 (or the pseudogene TRBV3-2) to TRBJ2-3; no reliable D call. CDR1 is LGHDT, CDR2 YNNKEL, per germline (reference sequence). The CDR3 contains 13 residues. Trimming removed 6 bases from V and 5 bases from J, with 12 bases in between. The CDR3 region is CASRHQIGDTQYF. The CDR3 DNA reads as TGTGCCAGCAGACACCAGATCGGAGATACGCAGTATTTT.

The chain combines TRBV24-1 with TRBJ1-5, with D unresolved. The CDR3 is made up of 14 amino acids. Germline V gives CDR1 KGHDR, CDR2 SFDVKD. Trimming stripped 0 bases from V and 4 bases from J, with 6 bases between. The CDR3 DNA is TGTGCCACCAGTGATTTGACGGGGAATCAGCCCCAGCATTTT. Translating it yields CATSDLTGNQPQHF.

V and J are TRBV3-1 (or the pseudogene TRBV3-2) and TRBJ1-5; 9 bases match TRBD1. Per germline, CDR1 LGHDT and CDR2 YNNKEL (reference sequence). The CDR3 has 14 amino acids. V gave up 6 bases and J gave up 6 bases; unmatched junction bases: 6. The chain's CDR3 is CASSLTGGGQPQHF. The DNA for the CDR3 is TGTGCCAGCAGTCTCACAGGGGGCGGTCAGCCCCAGCATTTT.

The chain uses TRBV5-1 and TRBJ1-2; D is ambiguous. V lost 4 bases and J 2 bases, leaving 12 bases between the germline ends. The CDR3 has 14 amino acids. Germline values: CDR1 SGHRS, CDR2 YFSETQ. The CDR3 nucleotides are TGCGCCAGCAGCGAAGCGCAGGTGAACTATGGCTACACCTTC. Its translation is CASSEAQVNYGYTF.

V and J are TRBV7-2 and TRBJ2-2; D is unclear. CDR1 is SGHTA, CDR2 FQGNSA, per germline. The CDR3 contains 15 residues. V was trimmed by 5 bases and J by 5 bases, leaving 15 bases between them. The CDR3, as DNA: TGTGCCAGCAGCCCCGTCCCCGGCTTAACCGGGGAGCTGTTTTTT. It yields the protein CASSPVPGLTGELFF.

The chain joins TRBV3-1 (or the pseudogene TRBV3-2) to TRBJ1-5, with D unresolved. V shed 1 base and J shed 6 bases, with 7 bases lying between them. Germline V gene sequence: CDR1 LGHDT, CDR2 YNNKEL (reference sequence). The CDR3 runs 13 residues. The CDR3 DNA reads TGTGCCAGCAGCCAAGGAAGGGCTCAGCCCCAGCATTTT. Translated, it gives CASSQGRAQPQHF.

The genes are TRBV3-1 (or the pseudogene TRBV3-2) and TRBJ2-1; TRBD2 matches 13 bases. The CDR3 contains 15 residues. J lost 10 bases, V lost 5 bases, and 8 bases had no gene match. From germline, CDR1 is LGHDT and CDR2 YNNKEL (reference sequence). In DNA form, the CDR3 reads TGTGCCAGCAGCGGATGGACTAGCGGGAGTGGCGAGCAGTTCTTC. It is translated as CASSGWTSGSGEQFF.